The sequence of this T cell receptor (beta chain) was determined in a study of T cells in Graves' hyperthyroidism and ophthalmopathy (dated by TCRdb to between 2018 and 2021). The study in broad terms: Peripheral blood samples were taken at initial diagnosis, before any treatment was given. According to the paper, TCR Vbeta CDR3 sequencing was carried out on 120 to 150 peripheral blood samples, which came from 40 to 45 ophthalmopathy, 70 to 80 hyperthyroidism and about 17 progressor patients. To identify TCR V-J signatures that set the groups apart, the researchers used a discovery cohort of about a hundred patients, made up of 40 to 45 with Graves' ophthalmopathy and 57 with stable Graves' hyperthyroidism. Whether ophthalmopathy could be predicted prospectively was tested in an independent validation cohort made up of approximately 19 hyperthyroidism patients plus 17 patients who later progressed to ophthalmopathy. After blood sampling, hyperthyroidism patients were treated with methimazole at a starting dose of 30 mg daily, and ophthalmopathy patients were treated with high-dose intravenous methylprednisolone. The 95 to 100 discovery patients were randomly divided into training and test sets at a 7:3 ratio. Thyroid tissue and blood T-cell repertoires from more than five Graves' hyperthyroidism patients were also compared in the study. What the work shows at the level of the full study, not this receptor alone: Sample size was not statistically predetermined, and investigators were not blinded to group allocation. In validation, progression to ophthalmopathy was predicted by the model with 70% to 71% sensitivity and 72% to 85% specificity, a median of about 6 months before onset. A 13 V-J signature model separated ophthalmopathy from stable hyperthyroidism, with just over 85% sensitivity and roughly 81% specificity in cross-validation and 80%/75% in testing. Blood samples also contained most of the expanded thyroid clonotypes (frequency above 0.001), which suggests that blood repertoires may reflect thyroid immune responses.

The trim is 1 base for V and 4 bases for J, with a gap of 8 bases between the germline ends. From the cysteine through the phenylalanine, the CDR3 covers 13 amino acids. The DNA shown is the 39-base CDR3, in frame from base 1. CDR1 SGHRS and CDR2 YFSETQ are derived from the germline V gene. Many counts were recorded for this clonotype. No cognate antigen has been identified for it. No quality values exist for individual bases; no much larger clone is one base distant. TCR beta CDR3 regions were amplified from RNA transcripts. A first-round RT-PCR of the TCR CDR3 used the HTBI primer set with the Qiagen OneStep RT-PCR kit. A second multiplex PCR round built the libraries, followed by size selection and purification. Libraries were sequenced paired-end with 100 bp reads on an Illumina HiSeq2000. As for the authors' bioinformatics: SOAPnuke was used to process the raw data, removing reads that contained adapters or uncalled bases, had a mean Phred below 15, or lacked an exact match to the constant primer or identifier. High-quality paired reads were merged using COPE v1.2.5, and each unique nucleotide sequence was defined as a clonotype. MiTCR v1.1 was used to align the clonotypes against IMGT TRBV, TRBD and TRBJ reference segments. The analysis was restricted to V-J combinations with a frequency above 0.0001, which together covered 99.2% of the repertoires. A TCS score was defined as the ratio of F50 (clonal expansion) to E x V (chaos), with BLOSUM62-based TCRdist applied between CDR3 peptides within each V-J. Welch's t-statistics and random forest reduced some 510 V-J features to some 14, which were used in a naive Bayes classifier (R e1071). Thyroid-blood repertoire similarity was quantified with the Morisita-Horn index. Using fastp at Q25 and MiXCR, TCRdb reprocessed the public reads and kept productive beta chains. Each CDR3 protein gets just one entry, which takes the most common genes and DNA from the rows behind it. TCRdb, not the original authors, processed these V and J calls. The sample data list 750,000 to 950,000 distinct CDR3 sequences, and 38% of these were observed just once. More than 7% of the sample comes from the top ten.

Stable Graves' hyperthyroidism was defined as no progression to ophthalmopathy during 18 months of follow-up. Hyperthyroidism patients were newly diagnosed, had a disease duration of under 2 months, and were aged 18 to 65 years. The study excluded patients with uncontrolled infections, other autoimmune diseases, pregnancy or lactation. Diagnoses relied on clinical symptoms, serum thyroxine and TRAb, thyroid ultrasound and orbital computed tomography. Ficoll-Paque density gradient centrifugation was used to isolate PBMCs from approximately 10 ml of fresh peripheral blood. Trizol reagent was used to extract total RNA, and RNA quality was then checked on an Agilent 2100 Bioanalyzer.

Sequenced material: blood. In this chain, TRBV5-1 is recombined with TRBJ1-1; a tentative D match to TRBD1 spans 6 bases. This sequence originates from a man younger than 35 with Graves' hyperthyroidism. CDR3 reads: CASSLTGITEAFF. DNA sequence: TGCGCCAGCAGCTTGACAGGGATCACTGAAGCTTTCTTT.